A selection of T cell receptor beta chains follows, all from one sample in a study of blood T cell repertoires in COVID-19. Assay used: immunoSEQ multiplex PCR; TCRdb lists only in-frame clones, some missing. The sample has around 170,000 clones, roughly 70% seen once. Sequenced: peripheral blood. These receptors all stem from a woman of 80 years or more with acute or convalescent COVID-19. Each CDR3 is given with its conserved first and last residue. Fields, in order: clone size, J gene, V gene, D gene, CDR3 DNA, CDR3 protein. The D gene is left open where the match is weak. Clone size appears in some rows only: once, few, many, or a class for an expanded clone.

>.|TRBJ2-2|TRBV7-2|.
TGTGCCAGCAGCTCCCGAGACTCTATTACCGGGGAGCTGTTTTTT
CASSSRDSITGELFF
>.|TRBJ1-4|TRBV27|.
TGTGCCAGCAGTCCAAACAGGGCTGGGGTGACTAATGAAAAACTGTTTTTT
CASSPNRAGVTNEKLFF
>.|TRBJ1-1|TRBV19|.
TGTGCCAGTACCCGACAGGTTTTCACTGAAGCTTTCTTT
CASTRQVFTEAFF
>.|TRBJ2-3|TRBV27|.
TGTGCCAGCAGTTTAGCGGCACCCACAGATACGCAGTATTTT
CASSLAAPTDTQYF
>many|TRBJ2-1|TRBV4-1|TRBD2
TGCGCCAGCAGCCTTTCCTCTAGCGGAACCTACAATGAGCAGTTCTTC
CASSLSSSGTYNEQFF
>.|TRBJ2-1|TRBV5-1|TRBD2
TGCGCCAGCAGCCTCACTAGCGGGAGCTACAATGAGCAGTTCTTC
CASSLTSGSYNEQFF
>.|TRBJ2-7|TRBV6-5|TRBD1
TGTGCCAGCAGTTCCCCCGGACAGGGAGCCTACGAGCAGTACTTC
CASSSPGQGAYEQYF
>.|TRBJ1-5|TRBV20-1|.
TGCAGTGCGCAGGGGCGGCAGCCCCAGCATTTT
CSAQGRQPQHF
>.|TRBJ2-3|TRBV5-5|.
TGTGCCAGCGCCGACAGTACTAGCACAGATACGCAGTATTTT
CASADSTSTDTQYF
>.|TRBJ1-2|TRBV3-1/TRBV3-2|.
TGTGCCAGCAGCCAAGAGGGCAGTCGGGGGAACGGCTACACCTTC
CASSQEGSRGNGYTF
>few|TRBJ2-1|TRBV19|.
TGTGCCAGTAGTATGCCGGGAATGGGAAATGAGCAGTTCTTC
CASSMPGMGNEQFF
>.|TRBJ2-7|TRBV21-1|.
TGTGCCAGCACCCGCGGGGCGGGAGAGCACGAGCAGTACTTC
CASTRGAGEHEQYF
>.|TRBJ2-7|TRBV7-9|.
TGTGCCAGCAGCTTAGGCTCCGGAGGGACCTACGAGCAGTACTTC
CASSLGSGGTYEQYF
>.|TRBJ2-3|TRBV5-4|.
TGTGCCAGCAGACTGCGCGAGGGCACAGATACGCAGTATTTT
CASRLREGTDTQYF
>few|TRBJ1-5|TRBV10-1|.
TGCGCCAGCTACTACAGACTAACTAGCAATCAGCCCCAGCATTTT
CASYYRLTSNQPQHF
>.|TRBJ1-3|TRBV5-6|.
TGTGCCAGCAGCTTGGGAGGCCTCAGCTCTGGAAACACCATATATTTT
CASSLGGLSSGNTIYF
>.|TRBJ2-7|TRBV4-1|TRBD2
TGCGCCAGCAGCCGCGGCGGGGCTAGCGGGTCCTACGAGCAGTACTTC
CASSRGGASGSYEQYF
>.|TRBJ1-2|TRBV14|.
TGTGCCAGCAGCCATTCAGACAGACGGTTGGATGGCTACACCTTC
CASSHSDRRLDGYTF
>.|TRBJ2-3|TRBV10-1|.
TGCGCCAGCAGTGAGTCTGGAGGCGCAGATACGCAGTATTTT
CASSESGGADTQYF
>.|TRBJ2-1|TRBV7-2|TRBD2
TGTGCCAGCAGCTTAGCACCAGGGAGGGGCTACAATGAGCAGTTCTTC
CASSLAPGRGYNEQFF
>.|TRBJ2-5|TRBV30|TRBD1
TGTGCCTGGGGATCGACAGGGGGCGGGGAGACCCAGTACTTC
CAWGSTGGGETQYF
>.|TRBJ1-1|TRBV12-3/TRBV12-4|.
TGTGCCAGCAGCCCCCCCCAGAACACTGAAGCTTTCTTT
CASSPPQNTEAFF
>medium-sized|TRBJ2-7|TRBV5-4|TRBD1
TGTGCCAGCAGCTTGGGGTGGGACAGGATCTCCTACGAGCAGTACTTC
CASSLGWDRISYEQYF